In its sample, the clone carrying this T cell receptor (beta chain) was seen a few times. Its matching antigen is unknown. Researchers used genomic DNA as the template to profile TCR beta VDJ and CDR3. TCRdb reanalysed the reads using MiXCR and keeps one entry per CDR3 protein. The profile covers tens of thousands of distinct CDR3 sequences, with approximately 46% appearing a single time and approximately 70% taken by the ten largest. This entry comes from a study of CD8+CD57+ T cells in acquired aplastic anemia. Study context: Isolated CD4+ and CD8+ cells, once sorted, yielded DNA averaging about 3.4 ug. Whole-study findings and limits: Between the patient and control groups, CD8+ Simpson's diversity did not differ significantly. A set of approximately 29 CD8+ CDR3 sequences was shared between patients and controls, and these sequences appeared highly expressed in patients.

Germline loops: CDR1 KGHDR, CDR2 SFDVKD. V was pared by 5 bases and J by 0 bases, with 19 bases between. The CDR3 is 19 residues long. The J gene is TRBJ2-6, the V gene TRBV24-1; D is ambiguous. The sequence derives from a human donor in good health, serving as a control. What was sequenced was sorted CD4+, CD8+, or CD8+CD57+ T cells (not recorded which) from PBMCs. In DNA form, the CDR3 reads TGTGCCACCAGTGGTTCGATGAGAGGAGCCGGCTCTGGGGCCAACGTCCTGACTTTC. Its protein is CATSGSMRGAGSGANVLTF.